These T cell receptor beta chains were read from a single sample in a study of shared clonotypes between healthy human individuals. The method was immunoSEQ multiplex PCR; TCRdb's version includes in-frame clones alone and lacks a portion of them. The table records over a million clones, around 97% of them present only once. Sequencing used naive CD4+ T cells sorted from blood. The receptors derive from a man aged 25 to 40 in good health. CDR3s include the opening cysteine and the closing phenylalanine or tryptophan. The order of the fields is J gene, clone size, V gene, CDR3 length, D gene, CDR3 protein, CDR3 DNA. The D gene is left open where the match is weak. Not all rows give a size; the values are once, few, many and, for expanded clones, a class.

j_gene: TRBJ2-1
abundance: .
v_gene: TRBV2
len: 18
d_gene: TRBD2
CDR3aa: CASRGGTSGTSSYNEQFF
CDR3nt: TGTGCCAGCAGGGGGGGGACTAGCGGGACGAGCTCCTACAATGAGCAGTTCTTC

j_gene: TRBJ1-1
abundance: once
v_gene: TRBV18
len: 13
d_gene: .
CDR3aa: CASSPPMNGGAFF
CDR3nt: TGTGCCAGCTCACCTCCCATGAACGGCGGAGCTTTCTTT

j_gene: TRBJ2-1
abundance: .
v_gene: TRBV5-1
len: 15
d_gene: .
CDR3aa: CASSAARSSYNEQFF
CDR3nt: TGCGCCAGCAGCGCGGCCCGGAGCTCCTACAATGAGCAGTTCTTC

j_gene: TRBJ2-1
abundance: .
v_gene: TRBV10-3
len: 16
d_gene: TRBD2
CDR3aa: CAISESGLAGGNEQFF
CDR3nt: TGTGCCATCAGTGAGTCGGGACTAGCGGGAGGTAATGAGCAGTTCTTC

j_gene: TRBJ1-2
abundance: .
v_gene: TRBV6-5
len: 12
d_gene: .
CDR3aa: CASRLRDYGYTF
CDR3nt: TGTGCCAGCAGGTTGAGAGACTATGGCTACACCTTC

j_gene: TRBJ1-1
abundance: .
v_gene: TRBV27
len: 18
d_gene: .
CDR3aa: CASSLRGGSTGRNTEAFF
CDR3nt: TGTGCCAGCAGTCTACGTGGGGGGAGCACAGGACGAAACACTGAAGCTTTCTTT

j_gene: TRBJ1-1
abundance: .
v_gene: TRBV9
len: 15
d_gene: .
CDR3aa: CASSVGWGGNTEAFF
CDR3nt: TGTGCCAGCAGCGTAGGGTGGGGAGGAAACACTGAAGCTTTCTTT

j_gene: TRBJ2-3
abundance: .
v_gene: TRBV18
len: 18
d_gene: .
CDR3aa: CASSPPGRAEIGTDTQYF
CDR3nt: TGTGCCAGCTCACCACCGGGTCGGGCAGAAATCGGCACAGATACGCAGTATTTT

j_gene: TRBJ2-5
abundance: .
v_gene: TRBV19
len: 15
d_gene: .
CDR3aa: CASSMGTGSQETQYF
CDR3nt: TGTGCCAGTAGTATGGGAACAGGGAGCCAAGAGACCCAGTACTTC

j_gene: TRBJ1-5
abundance: .
v_gene: TRBV28
len: 17
d_gene: TRBD1
CDR3aa: CASSYWQGQGSNQPQHF
CDR3nt: TGTGCCAGCAGTTATTGGCAGGGACAGGGGAGCAATCAGCCCCAGCATTTT

j_gene: TRBJ2-7
abundance: .
v_gene: TRBV7-9
len: 19
d_gene: TRBD1
CDR3aa: CASSLRSQVTGTGAYEQYF
CDR3nt: TGTGCCAGCAGCTTAAGATCACAGGTAACCGGGACAGGTGCCTACGAGCAGTACTTC

j_gene: TRBJ2-1
abundance: .
v_gene: TRBV16
len: 15
d_gene: TRBD2
CDR3aa: CASSLPSGRAGEQFF
CDR3nt: TGTGCCAGCAGCCTTCCTAGCGGGAGGGCGGGTGAGCAGTTCTTC

j_gene: TRBJ2-1
abundance: .
v_gene: TRBV18
len: 14
d_gene: .
CDR3aa: CASSALGFGNEQFF
CDR3nt: TGTGCCAGCTCAGCCCTGGGGTTTGGCAATGAGCAGTTCTTC

j_gene: TRBJ2-3
abundance: .
v_gene: TRBV21-1
len: 17
d_gene: .
CDR3aa: CASSNPLAGELADTQYF
CDR3nt: TGTGCCAGCAGCAACCCCCTAGCGGGAGAGTTAGCAGATACGCAGTATTTT

j_gene: TRBJ2-7
abundance: once
v_gene: TRBV5-1
len: 15
d_gene: .
CDR3aa: CASSLEPNPAYEQYF
CDR3nt: TGCGCCAGCAGCTTGGAGCCCAACCCCGCCTACGAGCAGTACTTC

j_gene: TRBJ2-5
abundance: .
v_gene: TRBV18
len: 16
d_gene: .
CDR3aa: CASSPPGAQYQETQYF
CDR3nt: TGTGCCAGCTCACCACCGGGCGCGCAGTACCAAGAGACCCAGTACTTC

j_gene: TRBJ2-2
abundance: .
v_gene: TRBV6-6
len: 14
d_gene: TRBD2
CDR3aa: CASSRTSPTGELFF
CDR3nt: TGTGCCAGCAGCCGGACTAGCCCGACCGGGGAGCTGTTTTTT

j_gene: TRBJ2-1
abundance: .
v_gene: TRBV30
len: 14
d_gene: .
CDR3aa: CAWSVRAVYNEQFF
CDR3nt: TGTGCCTGGAGTGTACGGGCGGTCTACAATGAGCAGTTCTTC

j_gene: TRBJ2-2
abundance: .
v_gene: TRBV30
len: 12
d_gene: .
CDR3aa: CAWSANTGELFF
CDR3nt: TGTGCCTGGAGTGCGAACACCGGGGAGCTGTTTTTT

j_gene: TRBJ1-2
abundance: .
v_gene: TRBV25-1
len: 14
d_gene: TRBD1
CDR3aa: CASSVKQGAAGYTF
CDR3nt: TGTGCCAGCAGTGTCAAACAGGGGGCTGCTGGCTACACCTTC